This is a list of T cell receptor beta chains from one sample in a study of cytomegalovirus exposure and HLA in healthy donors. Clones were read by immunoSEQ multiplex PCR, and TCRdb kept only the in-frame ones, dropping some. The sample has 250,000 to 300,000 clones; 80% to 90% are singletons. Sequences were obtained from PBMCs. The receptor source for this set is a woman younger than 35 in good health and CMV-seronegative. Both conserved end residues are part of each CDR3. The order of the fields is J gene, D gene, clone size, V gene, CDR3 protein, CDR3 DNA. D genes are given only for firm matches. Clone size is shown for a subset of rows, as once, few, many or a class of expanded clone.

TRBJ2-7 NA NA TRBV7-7 CASSPYEQYF TGTGCTAGCAGCCCTTACGAGCAGTACTTC
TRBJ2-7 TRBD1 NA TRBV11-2 CASSPIPGQGKVGEQYF TGTGCCAGCAGCCCCATCCCGGGACAGGGGAAGGTGGGCGAGCAGTACTTC
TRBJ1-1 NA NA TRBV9 CASSVLQHWSTEAFF TGTGCCAGCAGCGTCTTACAACATTGGTCCACTGAAGCTTTCTTT
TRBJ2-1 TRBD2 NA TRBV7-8 CASSPSGVSYNEQFF TGTGCCAGCAGCCCTAGCGGGGTATCATACAATGAGCAGTTCTTC
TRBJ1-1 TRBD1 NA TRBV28 CASSLGDRLNTEAFF TGTGCCAGCAGTCTAGGGGACAGACTTAACACTGAAGCTTTCTTT
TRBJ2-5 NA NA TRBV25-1 CASSELGQGGKTQYF TGTGCCAGCAGTGAATTGGGCCAGGGTGGGAAGACCCAGTACTTC
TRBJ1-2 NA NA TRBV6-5 CASFSPANYGYTF TGTGCCAGCTTTTCTCCAGCTAACTATGGCTACACCTTC
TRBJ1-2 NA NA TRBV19 CASSKVTKGHHYGYTF TGTGCCAGTAGTAAGGTAACTAAGGGACACCACTATGGCTACACCTTC
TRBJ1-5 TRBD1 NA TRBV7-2 CASSLGQGLGSNQPQHF TGTGCCAGCAGCTTAGGACAGGGTTTAGGTAGCAATCAGCCCCAGCATTTT
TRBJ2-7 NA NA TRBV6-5 CASSYSHTGPYEQYF TGTGCCAGCAGTTACTCTCATACAGGACCCTACGAGCAGTACTTC
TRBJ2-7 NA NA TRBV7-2 CASSGQTGSYEQYF TGTGCCAGTTCGGGTCAGACGGGCTCCTACGAGCAGTACTTC
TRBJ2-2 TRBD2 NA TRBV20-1 CSGTSGGELFF TGCAGCGGGACTAGCGGCGGGGAGCTGTTTTTT
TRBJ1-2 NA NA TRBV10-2 CASRLTQGDGYTF TGCGCCAGCAGGCTAACGCAGGGTGATGGCTACACCTTC
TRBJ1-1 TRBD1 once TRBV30 CALGQDNTEAFF TGTGCCTTGGGACAGGATAACACTGAAGCTTTCTTT
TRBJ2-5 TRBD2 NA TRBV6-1 CASSELAGEETQYF TGTGCCAGCAGTGAACTAGCGGGAGAAGAGACCCAGTACTTC
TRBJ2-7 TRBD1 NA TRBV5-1 CASSYGTGSYEQYF TGCGCCAGCAGTTACGGGACAGGGTCCTACGAGCAGTACTTC
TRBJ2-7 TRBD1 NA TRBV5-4 CASSPQGASYEQYF TGTGCCAGCAGCCCACAGGGGGCTAGCTACGAGCAGTACTTC
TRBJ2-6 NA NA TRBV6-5 CASSPQGSGANVLTF TGTGCCAGCAGTCCCCAGGGTTCTGGGGCCAACGTCCTGACTTTC
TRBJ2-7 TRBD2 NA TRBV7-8 CASSLELAGVEQYF TGTGCCAGCAGCTTAGAACTAGCGGGGGTCGAGCAGTACTTC
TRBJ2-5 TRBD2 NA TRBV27 CASTPRSGGRGETQYF TGTGCCAGCACTCCGAGGTCGGGGGGGAGGGGAGAGACCCAGTACTTC
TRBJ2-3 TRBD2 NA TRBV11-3 CASSLVTGGDTQYF TGTGCCAGCAGCTTAGTTACCGGGGGGGATACGCAGTATTTT
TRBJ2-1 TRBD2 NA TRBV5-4 CASSLGLAGGREQFF TGTGCCAGCAGCTTGGGTCTAGCGGGAGGACGTGAGCAGTTCTTC
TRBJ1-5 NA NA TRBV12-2 CASRVRTGNYSNQPQHF TGTGCAAGTCGCGTGAGGACAGGAAACTATAGCAATCAGCCCCAGCATTTT
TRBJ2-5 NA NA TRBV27 CASSSHSGDFIMETQYF TGTGCCAGCAGTTCCCACAGCGGCGATTTTATAATGGAGACCCAGTACTTC
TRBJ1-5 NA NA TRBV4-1 CASSQDRDSNQPQHF TGCGCCAGCAGCCAAGATCGGGATAGTAACCAGCCCCAGCATTTT